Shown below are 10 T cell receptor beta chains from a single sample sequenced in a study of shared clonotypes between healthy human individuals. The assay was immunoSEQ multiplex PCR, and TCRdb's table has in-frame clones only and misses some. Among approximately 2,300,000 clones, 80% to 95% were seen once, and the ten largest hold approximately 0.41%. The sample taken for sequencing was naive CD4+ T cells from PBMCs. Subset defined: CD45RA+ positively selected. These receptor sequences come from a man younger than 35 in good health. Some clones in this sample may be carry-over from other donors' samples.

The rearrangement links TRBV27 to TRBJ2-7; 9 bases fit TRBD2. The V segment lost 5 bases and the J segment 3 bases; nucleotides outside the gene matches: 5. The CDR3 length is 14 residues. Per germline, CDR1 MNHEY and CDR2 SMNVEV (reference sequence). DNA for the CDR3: TGTGCCAGCAGTAGGGTAGCGGGAGTCTACGAGCAGTACTTC. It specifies CASSRVAGVYEQYF.

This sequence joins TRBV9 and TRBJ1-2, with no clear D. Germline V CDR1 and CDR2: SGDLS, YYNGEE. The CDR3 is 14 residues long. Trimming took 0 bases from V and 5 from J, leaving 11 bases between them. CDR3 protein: CASSVGRFGYGYTF. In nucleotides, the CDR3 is TGTGCCAGCAGCGTAGGCAGGTTCGGATATGGCTACACCTTC.

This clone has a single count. CDR3 in amino acids: CASSLTGGISYNEQFF. CDR3 DNA sequence: TGTGCCAGCAGCTTAACGGGCGGGATTTCATACAATGAGCAGTTCTTC. V is TRBV7-3 and J is TRBJ2-1, with a tentative D call TRBD2 (6 bases). CDR3 length: 16 residues. Germline lookup yields CDR1 SGHTA and CDR2 FQGTGA. Trimming pared 0 bases from V and 4 bases from J, leaving 13 bases between.

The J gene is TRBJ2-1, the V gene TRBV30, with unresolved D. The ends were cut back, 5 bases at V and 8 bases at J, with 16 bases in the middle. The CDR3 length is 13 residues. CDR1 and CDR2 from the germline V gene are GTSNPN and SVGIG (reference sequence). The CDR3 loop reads CAWARRKGDEQFF. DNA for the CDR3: TGTGCCTGGGCAAGAAGGAAGGGCGATGAGCAGTTCTTC. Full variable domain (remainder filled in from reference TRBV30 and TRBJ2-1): SQTIHQWPATLVQPVGSPLSLECTVEGTSNPNLYWYRQAAGRGLQLLFYSVGIGQISSEVPQNLSASRPQDRQFILSSKKLLLSDSGFYLCAWARRKGDEQFFGPGTRLTVL.

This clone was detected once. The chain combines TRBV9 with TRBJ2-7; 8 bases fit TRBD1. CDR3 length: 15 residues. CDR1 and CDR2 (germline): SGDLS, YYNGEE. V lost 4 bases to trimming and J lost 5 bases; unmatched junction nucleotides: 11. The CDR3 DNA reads TGTGCCAGCAGCCAGACCCCGACAGGGGCACACGAGCAGTACTTC. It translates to CASSQTPTGAHEQYF.

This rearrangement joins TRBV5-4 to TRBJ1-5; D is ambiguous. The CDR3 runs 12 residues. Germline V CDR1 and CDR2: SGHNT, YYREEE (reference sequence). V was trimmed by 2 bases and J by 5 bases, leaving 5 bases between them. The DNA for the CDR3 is TGTGCCAGCAGCTTAGATCATCAGCCCCAGCATTTT. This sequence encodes CASSLDHQPQHF.

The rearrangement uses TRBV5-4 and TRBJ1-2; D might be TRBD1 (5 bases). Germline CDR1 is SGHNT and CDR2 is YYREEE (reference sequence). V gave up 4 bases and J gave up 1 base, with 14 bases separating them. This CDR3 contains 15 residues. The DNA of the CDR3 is TGTGCCAGCAGCGGACCCGACAGAAATAACTATGGCTACACCTTC. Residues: CASSGPDRNNYGYTF.

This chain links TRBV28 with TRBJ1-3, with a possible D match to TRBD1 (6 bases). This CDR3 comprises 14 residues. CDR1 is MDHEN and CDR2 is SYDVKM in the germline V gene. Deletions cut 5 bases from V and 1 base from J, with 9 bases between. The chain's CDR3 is CASSQQGSGNTIYF. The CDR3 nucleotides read TGTGCCAGCAGTCAACAGGGTTCTGGAAACACCATATATTTT.

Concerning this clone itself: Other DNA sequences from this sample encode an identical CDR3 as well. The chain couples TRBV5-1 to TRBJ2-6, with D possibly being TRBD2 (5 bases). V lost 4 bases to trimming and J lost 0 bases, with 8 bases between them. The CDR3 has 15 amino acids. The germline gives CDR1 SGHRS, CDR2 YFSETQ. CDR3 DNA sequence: TGCGCCAGCAGCCCGGGGAGCTCTGGGGCCAACGTCCTGACTTTC. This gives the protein CASSPGSSGANVLTF.

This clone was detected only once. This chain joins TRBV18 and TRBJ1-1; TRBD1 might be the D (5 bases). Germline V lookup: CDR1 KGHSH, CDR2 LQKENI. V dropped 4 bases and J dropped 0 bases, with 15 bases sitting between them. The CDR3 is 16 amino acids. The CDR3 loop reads CASSQRQSGMNTEAFF. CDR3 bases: TGTGCCAGCTCACAAAGACAGTCGGGAATGAACACTGAAGCTTTCTTT.